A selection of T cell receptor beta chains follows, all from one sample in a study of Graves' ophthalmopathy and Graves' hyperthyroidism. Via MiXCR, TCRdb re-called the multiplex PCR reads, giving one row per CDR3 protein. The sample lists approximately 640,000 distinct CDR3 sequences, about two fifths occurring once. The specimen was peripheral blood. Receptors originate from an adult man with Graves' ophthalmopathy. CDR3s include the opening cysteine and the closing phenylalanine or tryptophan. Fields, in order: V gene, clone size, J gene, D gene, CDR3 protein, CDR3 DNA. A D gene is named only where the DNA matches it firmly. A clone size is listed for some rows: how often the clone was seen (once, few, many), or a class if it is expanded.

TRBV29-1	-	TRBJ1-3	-	CSVARGSGGNTIYF	TGCAGCGTTGCCAGGGGTTCAGGGGGAAACACCATATATTTT
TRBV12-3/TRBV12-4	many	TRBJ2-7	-	CASSKSDLGYEQYF	TGTGCCAGCAGCAAGTCCGACCTGGGCTACGAGCAGTACTTC
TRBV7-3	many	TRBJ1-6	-	CASSFGGQGSPLHF	TGTGCCAGCAGCTTTGGGGGGCAAGGTTCACCCCTCCACTTT
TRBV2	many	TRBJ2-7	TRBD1	CASSEGDRGNSEQYF	TGTGCCAGCAGTGAAGGGGACAGGGGGAACTCCGAGCAGTACTTC
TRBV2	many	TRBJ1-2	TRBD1	CATPGTGVSGYTF	TGTGCCACTCCTGGGACAGGGGTTAGCGGCTACACCTTC
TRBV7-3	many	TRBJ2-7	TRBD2	CASSLGGGSYEQYF	TGTGCCAGCAGCCTTGGGGGGGGTAGCTACGAGCAGTACTTC
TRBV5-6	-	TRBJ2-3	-	CASSATSYLADTQYF	TGTGCCAGCAGCGCGACTAGTTATTTGGCAGATACGCAGTATTTT
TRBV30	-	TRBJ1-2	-	CAWTQEYGYTF	TGTGCCTGGACGCAAGAGTATGGCTACACCTTC
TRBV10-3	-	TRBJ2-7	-	CAIRKNYEQYF	TGTGCCATCAGAAAAAACTACGAGCAGTACTTC
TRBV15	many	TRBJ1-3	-	CATSSTQGLGGNTIYF	TGTGCCACCAGCAGTACCCAGGGTTTGGGTGGAAACACCATATATTTT
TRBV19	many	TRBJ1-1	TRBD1	CASSPRDSYTEAFF	TGTGCCAGTAGTCCACGGGACAGCTACACTGAAGCTTTCTTT
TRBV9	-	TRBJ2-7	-	CASAGGTGMDGYEQYF	TGTGCCAGCGCGGGAGGGACAGGGATGGATGGCTACGAGCAGTACTTC
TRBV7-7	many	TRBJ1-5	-	CASSLAGVRGGQPQHF	TGTGCTAGCAGCTTAGCGGGGGTCAGGGGCGGTCAGCCCCAGCATTTT
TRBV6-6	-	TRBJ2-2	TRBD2	CASSVLASGELFF	TGTGCCAGCAGTGTACTAGCGTCCGGGGAGCTGTTTTTT
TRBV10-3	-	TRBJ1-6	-	CASSLGNLNSSPLHF	TGTGCCAGCAGTTTGGGGAATCTGAACAGTTCACCCCTCCACTTT
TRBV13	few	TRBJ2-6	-	CASSYGGQITGANVLTF	TGTGCCAGCAGTTACGGGGGACAGATCACTGGGGCCAACGTCCTGACTTTC
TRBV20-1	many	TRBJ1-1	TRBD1	CSAPGQSTEAFF	TGCAGTGCCCCGGGACAGTCGACTGAAGCTTTCTTT
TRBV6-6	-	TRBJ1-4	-	CASSDGAGVEEKLFF	TGTGCCAGCAGCGACGGGGCAGGGGTAGAGGAAAAACTGTTTTTT
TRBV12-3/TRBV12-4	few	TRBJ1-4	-	CASSKRVLRTNEKLFF	TGTGCCAGCAGTAAGAGAGTTTTAAGAACTAATGAAAAACTGTTTTTT
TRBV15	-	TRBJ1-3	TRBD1	CATRTTGVGNTIYF	TGTGCCACCAGAACGACAGGGGTCGGAAACACCATATATTTT
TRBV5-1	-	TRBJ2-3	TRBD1	CASSAGTASSDTQYF	TGTGCCAGCAGCGCTGGGACAGCTTCATCGGATACGCAGTATTTT
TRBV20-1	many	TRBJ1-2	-	CSASGRSPIYGYTF	TGCAGTGCTAGCGGGAGGAGCCCGATCTATGGCTACACCTTC
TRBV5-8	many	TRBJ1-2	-	CASSFDRRGYGYTF	TGTGCCAGCAGCTTCGACAGGAGGGGCTATGGCTACACCTTC
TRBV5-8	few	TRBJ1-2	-	CASSPGGDPYGYTF	TGTGCCAGCAGCCCCGGAGGAGATCCCTATGGCTACACCTTC
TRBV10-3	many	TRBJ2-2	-	CAISAEGRTGELFF	TGTGCCATCAGCGCTGAGGGGCGCACCGGGGAGCTGTTTTTT
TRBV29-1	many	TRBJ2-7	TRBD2	CSVGAGDEQYF	TGCAGCGTTGGGGCGGGAGACGAGCAGTACTTC
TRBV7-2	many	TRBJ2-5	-	CASSSQGIEETQYF	TGTGCCAGCAGCTCCCAGGGGATCGAGGAGACCCAGTACTTC
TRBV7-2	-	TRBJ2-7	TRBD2	CASSPGTSRLDEQYF	TGTGCCAGCAGCCCCGGGACTAGCAGGCTAGACGAGCAGTACTTC
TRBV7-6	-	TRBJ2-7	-	CASTLGGTSYEQYF	TGCGCCAGCACCTTAGGGGGGACCTCCTACGAGCAGTACTTC
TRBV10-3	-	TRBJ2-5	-	CASSPSGGLALRQETQYF	TGTGCCAGCAGCCCCTCGGGCGGGCTAGCGTTGAGACAAGAGACCCAGTACTTC
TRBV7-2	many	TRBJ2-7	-	CASSLASGGGEQYF	TGTGCCAGCAGCTTAGCGTCCGGCGGCGGCGAGCAGTACTTC
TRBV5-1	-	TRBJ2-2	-	CASSPSEGNTGELFF	TGCGCCAGCAGCCCTAGCGAGGGGAACACCGGGGAGCTGTTTTTT
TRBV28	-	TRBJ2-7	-	CASSFDSFYEQYF	TGTGCCAGCAGTTTTGACAGCTTCTACGAGCAGTACTTC
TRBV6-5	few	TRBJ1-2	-	CASSTSINYGYTF	TGTGCCAGCAGTACTAGTATTAACTATGGCTACACCTTC
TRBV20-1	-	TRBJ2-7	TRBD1	CSATVPPQGARNEQYF	TGCAGTGCTACCGTCCCACCACAGGGGGCGCGGAACGAGCAGTACTTC
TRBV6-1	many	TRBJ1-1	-	CASSERIGNTEAFF	TGTGCCAGCAGTGAACGCATTGGGAACACTGAAGCTTTCTTT
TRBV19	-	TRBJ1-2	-	CACSASLESYTF	-
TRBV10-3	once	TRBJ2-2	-	CAIGAANTGELFF	TGTGCCATCGGCGCCGCGAACACCGGGGAGCTGTTTTTT
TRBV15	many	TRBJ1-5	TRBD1	CATSSRGGNQPQHF	TGTGCCACCAGCAGCAGGGGGGGCAATCAGCCCCAGCATTTT
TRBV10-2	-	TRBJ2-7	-	CATRGAAEQYF	TGCGCCACCCGTGGGGCAGCCGAGCAGTACTTC
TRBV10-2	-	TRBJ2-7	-	CASTGLLGREQYF	TGTGCCAGCACAGGCCTACTAGGAAGGGAGCAGTACTTC
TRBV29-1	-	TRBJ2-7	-	CSAVGDRELYF	TGCAGCGCCGTCGGGGATCGCGAGCTGTACTTC
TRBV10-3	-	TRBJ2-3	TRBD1	CAISAIRQGRADTQYF	TGTGCCATCAGTGCGATTCGACAGGGAAGGGCAGATACGCAGTATTTT
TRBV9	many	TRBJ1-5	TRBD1	CASSKQGASQPQHF	TGTGCCAGCAGCAAACAGGGGGCGAGTCAGCCCCAGCATTTT
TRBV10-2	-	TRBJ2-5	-	CAISDRQKAYF	TGCGCCATCAGTGACAGACAGAAGGCCTACTTC
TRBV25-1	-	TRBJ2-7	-	CASSDTGPYHEQYF	TGTGCCAGCAGTGACACCGGGCCCTACCACGAGCAGTACTTC
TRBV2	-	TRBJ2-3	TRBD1	CASSPTGDTTDTQYF	TGCGCCAGCAGCCCGACAGGGGATACCACAGATACGCAGTATTTT
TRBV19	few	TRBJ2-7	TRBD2	CASSWTSGVYEQYF	TGTGCCAGTAGTTGGACTAGCGGGGTCTACGAGCAGTACTTC
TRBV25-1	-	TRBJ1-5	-	CASSAQTDSTGEQPQHF	TGTGCCAGCAGTGCCCAGACAGACAGCACGGGAGAACAGCCCCAGCATTTT
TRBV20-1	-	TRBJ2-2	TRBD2	CSARDRASGRTGELFF	TGCAGTGCTAGAGATCGGGCTAGCGGGCGGACCGGGGAGCTGTTTTTT